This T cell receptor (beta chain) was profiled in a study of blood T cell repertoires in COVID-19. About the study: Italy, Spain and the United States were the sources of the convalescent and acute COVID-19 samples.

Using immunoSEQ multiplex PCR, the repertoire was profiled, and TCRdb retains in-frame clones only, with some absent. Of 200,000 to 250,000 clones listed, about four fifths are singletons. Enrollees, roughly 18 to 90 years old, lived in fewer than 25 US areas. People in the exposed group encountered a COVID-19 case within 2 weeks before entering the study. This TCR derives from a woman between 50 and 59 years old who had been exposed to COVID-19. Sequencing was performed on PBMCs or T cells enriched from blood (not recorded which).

This CDR3 reads CASSDSPITGELFF. CDR3 nucleotides: TGTGCCAGCAGCGACAGCCCGATCACCGGGGAGCTGTTTTTT. This chain links TRBV2 with TRBJ2-2; perhaps TRBD1 as D (5 bases). Deletions cut 6 bases from V and 4 bases from J, with 12 bases between. CDR1 and CDR2 from the germline V gene are SNHLY and FYNNEI. This CDR3 has 14 residues.